These 13 T cell receptor beta chains were all obtained from the same sample, sequenced in a study of a mutant IDH1 vaccine in newly diagnosed glioma. These receptors are not linked to any known antigen. Repertoires were generated with immunoSEQ multiplex PCR, while TCRdb's copy carries only in-frame clones and drops some. The sample holds roughly 30,000 clones, about 80% seen once. Described time point: week 5, during vaccination. Each dose of the vaccine consisted of 300 ug of mutant IDH1 20-mer peptide, with topical imiquimod. The sequencing used PBMCs, collected from a glioma patient whose treatment included an IDH1 peptide vaccine. These receptors originate from a man aged 25 to 40 with glioma.

This chain joins TRBV4-1 and TRBJ2-1; weak D call: TRBD1 (6 bases). The CDR3 totals 16 residues. CDR1 and CDR2 (germline): MGHRA, YSYEKL. The germline V and J ends were trimmed by 0 bases and 0 bases, with 9 bases remaining between them. CDR3 in amino acids: CASSQEDRVSYNEQFF. CDR3 bases: TGCGCCAGCAGCCAAGAGGACAGAGTCTCCTACAATGAGCAGTTCTTC.

The V gene is TRBV28, the J gene TRBJ1-2, with D perhaps TRBD1 (5 bases). Germline V CDR1 and CDR2: MDHEN, SYDVKM. V was cut by 2 bases and J by 4 bases, with 11 bases left in between. CDR3 length: 14 residues. CDR3 nucleotides: TGTGCCAGCAGTTTAGTTGAGGGGAGCTATGGCTACACCTTC. Protein: CASSLVEGSYGYTF.

This clone turned up a few times. The chain employs TRBV20-1 and TRBJ1-4; D call uncertain. CDR1 and CDR2 (germline): DFQATT, SNEGSKA (reference sequence). V was pared by 3 bases and J by 8 bases, with 7 bases between. The CDR3 has 11 amino acids. Here the CDR3 reads CSASLVEKLFF. The CDR3, as DNA: TGCAGTGCTAGCTTGGTAGAAAAACTGTTTTTT.

Here the CDR3 DNA reads TGTGCCAGCACCAGTCGGGATTATGGCTACACCTTC. It yields the protein CASTSRDYGYTF. The rearrangement links TRBV7-2 to TRBJ1-2; D remains unclear. Trimming left V 7 bases short and J 5 bases short, with 11 bases between. The CDR3 is 12 residues long. Germline V gene lookup returns CDR1 SGHTA and CDR2 FQGNSA.

This chain joins TRBV13 and TRBJ1-1, with 7 positions matching TRBD1. Germline V gives CDR1 PRHDT, CDR2 FYEKMQ (reference sequence). The CDR3 covers 14 residues. The ends lost 2 bases at V and 6 bases at J; junction bases unmatched: 6. CDR3 sequence reads: CASSLRLQGAEAFF. CDR3 nucleotides: TGTGCCAGCAGCTTACGCCTCCAGGGGGCTGAAGCTTTCTTT. Full variable domain (rest looked up from reference TRBV13 and TRBJ1-1): AAGVIQSPRHLIKEKRETATLKCYPIPRHDTVYWYQQGPGQDPQFLISFYEKMQSDKGSIPDRFSAQQFSDYHSELNMSSLELGDSALYFCASSLRLQGAEAFFGQGTRLTVV.

The chain's CDR3 is CASSSGQGYYGYTF. DNA for the CDR3: TGTGCCAGCAGTTCTGGACAGGGGTACTATGGCTACACCTTC. The genes are TRBV27 and TRBJ1-2, with 9 bases aligning to TRBD1. The J segment lost 3 bases and the V segment lost 4 bases, leaving 3 bases of the junction unmatched. The germline V gene encodes CDR1 MNHEY and CDR2 SMNVEV (reference sequence). This CDR3 is built from 14 residues.

This chain's CDR3 is CALGAGNTIYF. The CDR3 bases are TGTGCCTTGGGGGCTGGAAACACCATATATTTT. The chain has TRBV30 and TRBJ1-3; TRBD1 might be the D (5 bases). From germline, CDR1 is GTSNPN and CDR2 SVGIG (reference sequence). V lost 7 bases, J lost 2 bases, and 6 bases lay in between. The CDR3 length is 11 residues.

The chain combines TRBV6-6 with TRBJ1-5; 7 positions agree with TRBD1. J gave up 7 bases and V 4 bases, and 10 bases lay outside the gene matches. The CDR3 consists of 15 residues. In germline, CDR1 is MNHNY, CDR2 SVGAGI (reference sequence). CDR3 sequence (DNA): TGTGCCAGCAGTTCCCCCCAAGGGGGCAGACAGCCCCAGCATTTT. Translation: CASSSPQGGRQPQHF.

The genes are TRBV10-3 and TRBJ1-5; TRBD1 is a possible D gene (6 bases). The CDR3 totals 14 residues. Trimming took off 4 bases at V and 7 bases at J, with 14 bases between the two ends. CDR1 and CDR2 from the germline V gene are ENHRY and SYGVKD. The CDR3 DNA reads TGTGCCATCAGTGCCCCCGGAACAGGGCAGCCCCAGCATTTT. This translates into CAISAPGTGQPQHF.

The chain couples TRBV5-6 to TRBJ2-6; maybe TRBD2 (5 bases). The germline gives CDR1 SGHDT, CDR2 YYEEEE. The CDR3 spans 16 residues. V dropped 4 bases and J dropped 4 bases, with 15 bases sitting between them. CDR3 nucleotide sequence: TGTGCCAGCAGCCACGGACGGCCGGGAGGGGCCAACGTCCTGACTTTC. Amino acid sequence: CASSHGRPGGANVLTF. Drawing the rest from reference TRBV5-6 and TRBJ2-6, the complete variable domain is DAGVTQSPTHLIKTRGQQVTLRCSPKSGHDTVSWYQQALGQGPQFIFQYYEEEERQRGNFPDRFSGHQFPNYSSELNVNALLLGDSALYLCASSHGRPGGANVLTFGAGSRLTVL.

The V call is TRBV19, the J call TRBJ1-4; D might be TRBD1 (6 bases). Germline-derived CDR1 and CDR2 are LNHDA and SQIVND (reference sequence). V lost 3 bases to trimming and J lost 3 bases, with 17 bases between them. The CDR3 covers 17 residues. The CDR3 DNA reads TGTGCCAGTAGTATTCGCAGGGGCGACAAATCTAATGAAAAACTGTTTTTT. Its protein is CASSIRRGDKSNEKLFF. The full variable domain, rest sourced from reference TRBV19 and TRBJ1-4, is DGGITQSPKYLFRKEGQNVTLSCEQNLNHDAMYWYRQDPGQGLRLIYYSQIVNDFQKGDIAEGYSVSREKKESFPLTVTSAQKNPTAFYLCASSIRRGDKSNEKLFFGSGTQLSVL.

The chain recombines TRBV9 with TRBJ2-7, with 9 bases identical to TRBD1. This CDR3 contains 14 residues. With V trimmed by 0 bases and J by 5 bases, 3 bases remained unmatched. Germline V gene sequence: CDR1 SGDLS, CDR2 YYNGEE. Written as DNA, the CDR3 is TGTGCCAGCAGCGTAGACAGGGGGCTAGACGAGCAGTACTTC. Its protein product is CASSVDRGLDEQYF. The whole variable domain, filled in from reference TRBV9 and TRBJ2-7, reads DSGVTQTPKHLITATGQRVTLRCSPRSGDLSVYWYQQSLDQGLQFLIQYYNGEERAKGNILERFSAQQFPDLHSELNLSSLELGDSALYFCASSVDRGLDEQYFGPGTRLTVT.

V is TRBV29-1 and J is TRBJ1-1, with no clear D. The CDR3 extends over 13 amino acids. Germline CDR1 is SQVTM and CDR2 is ANQGSEA. The V and J ends lost 7 bases and 3 bases respectively, with 15 bases between them. In nucleotides, the CDR3 is TGCAGCGCGAAGAAAGGGCCTGACACTGAAGCTTTCTTT. Translating it yields CSAKKGPDTEAFF.